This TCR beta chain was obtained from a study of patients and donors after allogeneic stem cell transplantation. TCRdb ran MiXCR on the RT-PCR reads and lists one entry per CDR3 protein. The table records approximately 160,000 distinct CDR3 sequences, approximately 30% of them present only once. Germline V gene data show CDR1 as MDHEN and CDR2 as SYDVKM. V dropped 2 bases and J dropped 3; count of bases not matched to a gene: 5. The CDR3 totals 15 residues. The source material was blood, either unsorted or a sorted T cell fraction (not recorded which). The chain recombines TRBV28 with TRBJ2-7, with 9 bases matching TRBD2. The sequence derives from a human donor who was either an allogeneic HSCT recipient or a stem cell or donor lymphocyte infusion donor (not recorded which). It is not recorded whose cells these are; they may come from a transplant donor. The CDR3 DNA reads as TGTGCCAGCAGTTTAGGGCTAGCGGGATACTACGAGCAGTACTTC. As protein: CASSLGLAGYYEQYF.